This TCR beta chain was observed in a study of blood T cell repertoires in COVID-19 (dated by TCRdb to 2020 to 2022). Notes on the research overall: Collaborator samples came from the United States, Italy and Spain and covered acute and convalescent phases of COVID-19. The prospective study material was composed of cDNA or gDNA derived from T cells, B-cell-depleted T cells, or PBMCs. The dataset comprised deeply sampled blood TCRbeta repertoires from subjects exposed to, actively infected with, or recovered from COVID-19. A freely available public database, intended as a resource for researchers studying the immune response to SARS-CoV-2, is where the repertoires were released. Samples came from the ongoing ImmuneRACE study (first 160 participants) plus 1,254 subjects from 6 global collaborators. Nearly every sample came with metadata listing a de-identified subject ID, COVID-19 status, age in years and sex. Where HLA class I and class II types were available, the types were taken from metadata supplied by the sample provider, not from assay-based typing. The investigation overall reported the following: The amount of clinical and demographic metadata varied by source and participant and was provided uncurated.

TCRbeta CDR3 regions were amplified from genomic DNA by means of the immunoSEQ Assay, a bias-controlled multiplex PCR. Per the authors' processing: The number of nucleated cells in each sample was estimated by amplification of reference gene primers within the assay. To quantify the absolute abundance of each unique TCRbeta CDR3 rearrangement, sequence reads were collapsed and filtered. Productive Simpson clonality was computed per sample as the square root of Simpson's diversity index over productive rearrangements. This is the immuneACCESS table as TCRdb keeps it, with only in-frame sequences that have V and J called. A part of the clones is gone; compared with another copy, unresolved V genes explain less than half, and the rest is unexplained. Clonal size and the V and J genes are those of that table, whereas D and trimming came from the DNA. The sample yields 300,000 or so clones; approximately 86% were counted once. The ten biggest clones cover 1% to 1.5% of the sample.

Each collaborating institution followed its own protocols to collect whole blood in K2EDTA tubes. For TCRbeta analysis, collaborators shipped samples as frozen whole blood, isolated PBMCs, or DNA extracted from either of those sample types. Worth noting for this clone: This receptor's antigen is unknown. No much larger clone is present one base from it, and per-base qualities are unavailable.

The CDR3 numbers 15 residues from cysteine through phenylalanine. The entry retains the CDR3 DNA only, 45 bases that are in frame from base 1. The V end loses 2 bases and the J end loses 5 bases, and a stretch of 16 bases separates them. CDR1 SGHNT and CDR2 YYREEE are derived from the germline V gene (reference sequence). The rearranged segments are TRBV5-4 and TRBJ2-5; TRBD2 is perhaps the D gene, given 6 matching bases. This TCR came from a man between 65 and 85 years old with acute or convalescent COVID-19. Specimen: peripheral blood. The CDR3: CASSFSGLVKETQYF. The bases read TGTGCCAGCAGCTTTAGCGGTCTAGTGAAGGAGACCCAGTACTTC.